This TCR beta chain was sequenced in a study of beta chain features in type 1 diabetes. Isolated RNA was reverse transcribed in full, so expressed TCRB transcripts were sequenced. Measured with immunoSEQ multiplex PCR; TCRdb has only the in-frame clones, and not every one. The sample lists 65,000 to 100,000 clones, under 35% occurring once. V lost 4 bases and J lost 4; bases outside the gene matches: 6. This CDR3 region has 14 residues. Germline V gives CDR1 SGHRS, CDR2 YFSETQ. On this clone itself: Its antigen is currently unknown.

Findings and limits, study-wide: When VDJ junctions were examined, type 1 diabetes patients showed fewer insertions and more deletions.

The source material was stem cell memory CD4+ T cells from blood. The chain links TRBV5-1 to TRBJ1-1; 8 nucleotides agree with TRBD1. This sequence was found in a young woman in good health. The CDR3 spells CASSIQGAGTEAFF. In DNA form, the CDR3 reads TGCGCCAGCAGCATTCAGGGGGCAGGCACTGAAGCTTTCTTT.